A single T cell receptor beta chain is shown here with its context. The record originates from a study of blood T cell repertoires in COVID-19. Authors' data handling: Researchers report that nucleated cell counts were estimated from reference gene primer amplification. TCRdb keeps only in-frame clones here, not all; method: immunoSEQ multiplex PCR. That table gives V, J and clone size, and the DNA gave D and trimming. The repertoire has approximately 500,000 clones, 88% of them found once; the top ten carry 1.5% to 2%. Germline V CDR1 and CDR2: MNHEY, SVGAGI. The V end was cut by 6 bases, the J end by 4 bases, with 12 bases between. This CDR3 region has 13 residues.

The chain couples TRBV6-5 to TRBJ1-2; D not certain. The receptor's source is a woman in her thirties or forties who had recovered from COVID-19. Specimen: PBMCs or T cells enriched from blood (not recorded which). The CDR3 spells CASSSGSSYGYTF. The CDR3 bases are TGTGCCAGCAGCTCCGGGTCTTCCTATGGCTACACCTTC.